The T cell receptor beta chain under discussion was sequenced for a study of T cell changes during pregnancy in multiple sclerosis (dated by TCRdb to about 2019). Background for the entire study: In women with multiple sclerosis, the researchers looked at how the T cell repertoire shifted as pregnancy progressed.

The CDR3 goes from the cysteine to the phenylalanine over 16 residues. Of all the DNA, just the CDR3 is kept, 48 bases in frame from base 1. V loses 3 bases, J loses 0 bases, and the germline ends lie 15 bases apart. The germline V gene yields SGHRS for CDR1 and YFSETQ for CDR2. The receptor library was made with the immunoSEQ multiplex PCR assay. Entries here come from immuneACCESS through TCRdb and include only in-frame sequences with V and J called. Some clones fail to appear in such tables; in the studies checked, an unresolved V gene covers under half of the shortfall, and the cause of the remainder is unknown. This sample is represented by some 19,000 clones; over 80% of them were singletons. 4.5% to 7% of the sample comes from the top ten. Concerning this clone: Its antigen has not been determined. The sample holds no much larger clone one base away, and base qualities are not on file.

The V and J genes are TRBV5-1 and TRBJ1-2; 5 matching bases give a weak D call of TRBD1. The receptor comes from a female donor in good health, enrolled as a control in a pregnancy study. Sequences were derived from CD8+ T cells from peripheral blood mononuclear cells, sampled after pregnancy. Here is the DNA: TGCGCCAGCAGCTCCCCCGACAGCGAAGCTAACTATGGCTACACCTTC. This sequence encodes CASSSPDSEANYGYTF.